This T cell receptor (beta chain) was documented in a study of cytomegalovirus exposure and HLA in healthy donors. Whole-study results and caveats: There was a cluster of highly shared sequence variants that was likely a sequencing artifact. Most TCR sequences showed up rarely, but some public TCRs showed up in many donors. Later analysis revealed greater clonal expansion in HLA-associated TCR beta chains than in equally common others. Earlier findings revealed that most TCR beta V segments proved productive either about 90% or about 30% of the time.

The V gene's germline CDR1 is LNHNV and CDR2 YYDKDF (reference sequence). This CDR3 region has 14 residues. A note on this clone: Its antigen is not identified. One junction end disagrees with the germline gene, perhaps due to a read error.

13 Jbeta primers and 60 Vbeta primers were used for the PCR. Data came from immunoSEQ multiplex PCR; TCRdb stores just in-frame clones and leaves some out. The table records 100,000 to 150,000 clones, 60% to 85% of them present only once. The clonotype comes from a woman between 18 and 30 years old in good health and CMV-seronegative. The V and J genes are TRBV15 and TRBJ2-3, with D tentatively TRBD2 (5 bases). The specimen was PBMCs. CDR3 in amino acids: CATSRDRAAETQYF. The CDR3 region has the DNA TGTGCCACCAGCAGAGATCGAGCGGCAGAGACGCAGTATTTT. Full variable domain (remainder filled in from reference TRBV15 and TRBJ2-3): DAMVIQNPRYQVTQFGKPVTLSCSQTLNHNVMYWYQQKSSQAPKLLFHYYDKDFNNEADTPDNFQSRRPNTSFCFLDIRSPGLGDTAMYLCATSRDRAAETQYFGPGTRLTVL.